The rows below give T cell receptor beta chains drawn from one sample of a study of cytomegalovirus exposure and HLA in healthy donors. Clones were read by immunoSEQ multiplex PCR, and TCRdb kept only the in-frame ones, dropping some. The data hold about 120,000 clones, with about 74% observed a single time. Sequencing was carried out using PBMCs. Every receptor here comes from a female donor in good health and CMV-seronegative. Each CDR3 is given with its conserved first and last residue. Each record gives: J gene, V gene, clone size, D gene, CDR3 protein, CDR3 DNA. A D gene is named only where the DNA matches it firmly. The listing skips clone size in some rows; elsewhere it reads once, few, many or a size class.

TRBJ1-2 TRBV6-5 once TRBD1 CASRLQGNYGYTF TGTGCCAGCAGATTACAGGGGAACTATGGCTACACCTTC
TRBJ2-7 TRBV5-4 - TRBD2 CASSLDLAAYEQYF TGTGCCAGCAGCTTGGATCTAGCGGCCTACGAGCAGTACTTC
TRBJ2-1 TRBV7-9 - TRBD1 CASSSRQGTSWVQFF TGTGCCAGCAGCTCCAGACAGGGGACTTCATGGGTGCAGTTCTTC
TRBJ2-7 TRBV4-1 few - CASSHSTGFFYEQYF TGCGCCAGCAGCCACTCAACAGGGTTCTTCTACGAGCAGTACTTC
TRBJ2-2 TRBV4-3 - - CASSQAAVSGRSGSNTGELFF TGCGCCAGCAGCCAAGCAGCGGTATCGGGCAGGTCCGGATCGAACACCGGGGAGCTGTTTTTT
TRBJ2-7 TRBV10-3 - TRBD1 CAIRDNRDRPTYEQYF TGTGCCATCAGAGATAACCGGGACAGACCCACATACGAGCAGTACTTC
TRBJ1-1 TRBV30 - - CAWTKNSNTEAFF TGTGCCTGGACCAAAAACTCGAACACTGAAGCTTTCTTT
TRBJ1-4 TRBV5-4 - TRBD1 CASSFRTGGHEKLFF TGTGCCAGCAGTTTTCGGACAGGGGGACATGAAAAACTGTTTTTT
TRBJ2-3 TRBV27 - TRBD2 CASSLRGLAPTKRTDTQYF TGTGCCAGCAGTTTACGGGGACTAGCGCCCACGAAGAGAACAGATACGCAGTATTTT
TRBJ2-1 TRBV9 - TRBD2 CASSVGITGGHNEQFF TGTGCCAGCAGCGTAGGAATTACGGGGGGACACAATGAGCAGTTCTTC
TRBJ2-1 TRBV5-4 - TRBD1 CASSLGQGVYNEQFF TGTGCCAGCAGCTTGGGTCAGGGGGTCTACAATGAGCAGTTCTTC
TRBJ2-7 TRBV7-2 - - CASSLGRAYEQYF TGTGCCAGCAGCTTGGGCAGGGCCTACGAGCAGTACTTC
TRBJ1-2 TRBV5-8 once TRBD1 CASSPRQGRDGYTF TGTGCCAGCAGCCCGAGACAGGGGAGAGATGGCTACACCTTC
TRBJ2-3 TRBV4-2 - - CASSQGGVDTQYF TGTGCCAGCAGCCAAGGGGGGGTAGATACGCAGTATTTT
TRBJ2-1 TRBV25-1 - - CASSVRGDEQFF TGTGCCAGCAGCGTACGAGGCGATGAGCAGTTCTTC
TRBJ2-3 TRBV7-2 - - CASSYGGPTDTQYF TGTGCCAGCAGCTACGGGGGGCCGACAGATACGCAGTATTTT
TRBJ1-2 TRBV12-5 - - CASAPRRSYGYTF TGTGCTAGTGCCCCGAGACGGAGCTATGGCTACACCTTC
TRBJ2-1 TRBV19 - TRBD2 CASSRGGDNNEQFF TGTGCCAGTAGCCGGGGGGGGGATAACAATGAGCAGTTCTTC
TRBJ1-4 TRBV5-1 - - CASSRSGLGEKLFF TGCGCCAGCAGCCGCTCGGGACTTGGGGAAAAACTGTTTTTT
TRBJ2-2 TRBV27 - TRBD2 CARGRESPLRWTGELFF TGTGCCAGAGGGAGGGAATCCCCACTTCGTTGGACCGGGGAGCTGTTTTTT
TRBJ2-5 TRBV7-3 - - CASSVSGLQETQYF TGTGCCAGCAGCGTTAGCGGACTCCAAGAGACCCAGTACTTC
TRBJ2-7 TRBV5-4 once TRBD1 CASSGGQGVAYEQYF TGTGCCAGCAGCGGGGGACAGGGGGTTGCCTACGAGCAGTACTTC
TRBJ2-2 TRBV7-6 - TRBD1 CASSFRSGTGGTGELFF TGTGCCAGCAGCTTTCGATCCGGGACAGGCGGCACCGGGGAGCTGTTTTTT
TRBJ2-7 TRBV30 few - CAWSVGATSYEQYF TGTGCCTGGAGTGTAGGAGCGACCTCCTACGAGCAGTACTTC
TRBJ1-2 TRBV5-4 few TRBD1 CASSSWDRDGYTF TGTGCCAGCAGCTCCTGGGACAGGGACGGCTACACCTTC
TRBJ2-3 TRBV9 - TRBD2 CASSVGSGGGTDTQYF TGTGCCAGCAGCGTAGGGAGCGGGGGGGGCACAGATACGCAGTATTTT
TRBJ1-1 TRBV2 - TRBD1 CASSEGRGQLGAFF TGTGCCAGCAGTGAAGGCAGGGGGCAGCTTGGAGCTTTCTTT
TRBJ2-4 TRBV30 - TRBD1 CAWSATGGADIQYF TGTGCCTGGAGTGCCACAGGGGGTGCGGACATTCAGTACTTC
TRBJ2-3 TRBV11-3 - TRBD1 CASSLKGQGRADTQYF TGTGCCAGCAGCCTAAAAGGACAGGGGCGAGCAGATACGCAGTATTTT
TRBJ1-1 TRBV5-6 few TRBD1 CASSLADREAEAFF TGTGCCAGCAGCTTGGCTGACAGGGAGGCTGAAGCTTTCTTT
TRBJ2-2 TRBV6-6 few TRBD2 CAIKTGGPGGELFF TGTGCCATCAAGACGGGGGGGCCGGGCGGGGAGCTGTTTTTT
TRBJ2-7 TRBV27 - TRBD2 CASTPRGGTYEQYF TGTGCCAGCACCCCCCGCGGGGGGACCTACGAGCAGTACTTC
TRBJ1-6 TRBV6-5 - - CASSYRGDSPLHF TGTGCCAGCAGTTACCGGGGGGATTCACCCCTCCACTTT
TRBJ1-1 TRBV21-1 - - CASSNKLPTRGQYNLTEAFF TGTGCCAGCAGCAATAAATTACCGACACGGGGACAGTACAATCTCACTGAAGCTTTCTTT
TRBJ1-1 TRBV4-1 - - CASSQDRTGRYTEAFF TGCGCCAGCAGCCAAGATCGGACTGGACGGTACACTGAAGCTTTCTTT
TRBJ1-2 TRBV11-2 - - CASSFERSYGYTF TGTGCCAGCAGCTTTGAGAGATCATATGGCTACACCTTC
TRBJ2-3 TRBV13 - TRBD1 CASSLGIGTGVVDTQYF TGTGCCAGCAGCTTAGGTATCGGGACAGGGGTAGTGGATACGCAGTATTTT
TRBJ1-4 TRBV6-5 few TRBD1 CASRVTGPNEKLFF TGTGCCAGCAGGGTGACAGGGCCTAATGAAAAACTGTTTTTT